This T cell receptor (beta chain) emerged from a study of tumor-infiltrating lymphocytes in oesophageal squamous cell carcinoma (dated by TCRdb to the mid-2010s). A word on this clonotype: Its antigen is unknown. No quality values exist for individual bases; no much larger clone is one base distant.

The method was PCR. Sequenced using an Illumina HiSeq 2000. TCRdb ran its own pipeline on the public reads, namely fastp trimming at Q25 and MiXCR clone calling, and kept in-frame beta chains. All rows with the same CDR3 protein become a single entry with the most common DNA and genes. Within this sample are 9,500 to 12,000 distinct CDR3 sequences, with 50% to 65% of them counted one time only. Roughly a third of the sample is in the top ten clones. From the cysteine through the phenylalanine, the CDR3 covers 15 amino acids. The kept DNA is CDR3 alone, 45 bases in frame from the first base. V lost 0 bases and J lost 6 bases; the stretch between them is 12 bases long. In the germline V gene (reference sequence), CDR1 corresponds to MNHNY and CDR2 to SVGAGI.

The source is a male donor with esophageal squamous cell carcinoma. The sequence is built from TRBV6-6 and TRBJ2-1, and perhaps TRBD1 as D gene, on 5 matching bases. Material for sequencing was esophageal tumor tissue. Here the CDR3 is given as CASSYSWGEGNEQFF. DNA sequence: TGTGCCAGCAGTTACTCTTGGGGCGAAGGCAATGAGCAGTTCTTC.